The clone carrying this TCR beta chain was found a few times. TCRdb re-called the 5' RACE reads with MiXCR, one entry per CDR3 protein. The sample carries around 420,000 distinct CDR3 sequences, approximately 24% recorded once. Trimming at V came to 8 bases and at J to 5 bases, leaving 8 bases not matched to a gene. Germline CDR1 and CDR2: MNHNY and SVGAGI (reference sequence). The CDR3 covers 13 residues. The sample originates from a study of T-cell memory formation after mild COVID-19. The sequence derives from an adult woman who had mild COVID-19 (a few samples of this study predate the infection). Cell type and time point are not known. V and J are TRBV6-6 and TRBJ1-1, with TRBD1 identical over 7 bases. Sequencing was carried out using PBMCs or a T cell subset sorted from them (not recorded which). CDR3 in DNA: TGTGCCAGCGATGAGAGGGGGCTGACTGAAGCTTTCTTT. As protein: CASDERGLTEAFF.